The table lists the clone carrying this TCR beta chain with many counts. The antigen is unknown. The sample originates from a study of spatial heterogeneity in lung cancer. In TCRdb, the 5' RACE reads were re-called with MiXCR into one record per CDR3 protein. The sample consists of about 22,000 distinct CDR3 sequences, roughly 4.6% of them appearing once. Specified time point: sample taken at primary tumor resection. TCRs were sequenced from unsorted whole RNA of tumor, nontumor lung or PBMC. Notes on the study in general: There were more appearances of ubiquitous expanded tumor TCRs in blood at resection than at follow-up.

The sample here was PBMCs, taken at surgery. The TCR originated in a male donor with early-stage non-small cell lung cancer.

Here the CDR3 DNA reads TGTGCCAGCAGCGCGAAGACATTGGGCACTGAAGCTTTCTTT. Its protein product is CASSAKTLGTEAFF. The chain combines TRBV6-1 with TRBJ1-1; D is unclear. In germline, CDR1 is MNHNS, CDR2 SASEGT. Between the trimmed V and J ends, which lost 6 bases and 4 bases, there was a span of 15 bases. The CDR3 runs 14 residues.